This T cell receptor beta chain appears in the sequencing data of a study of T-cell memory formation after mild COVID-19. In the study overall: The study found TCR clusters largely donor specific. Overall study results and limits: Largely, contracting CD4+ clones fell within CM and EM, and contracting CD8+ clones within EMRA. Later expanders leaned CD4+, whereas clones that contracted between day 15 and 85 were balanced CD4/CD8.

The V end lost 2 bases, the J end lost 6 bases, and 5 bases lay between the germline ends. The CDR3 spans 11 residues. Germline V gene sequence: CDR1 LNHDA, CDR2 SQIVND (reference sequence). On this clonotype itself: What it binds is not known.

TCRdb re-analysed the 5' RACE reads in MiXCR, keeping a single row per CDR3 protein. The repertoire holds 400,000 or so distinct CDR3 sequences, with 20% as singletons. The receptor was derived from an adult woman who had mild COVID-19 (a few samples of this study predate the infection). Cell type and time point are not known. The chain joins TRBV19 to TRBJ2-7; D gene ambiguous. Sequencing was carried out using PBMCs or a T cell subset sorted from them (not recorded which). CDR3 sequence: CASSILGEQYF. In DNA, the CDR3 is TGTGCCAGTAGTATACTCGGCGAGCAGTACTTC. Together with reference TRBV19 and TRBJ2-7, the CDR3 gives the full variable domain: DGGITQSPKYLFRKEGQNVTLSCEQNLNHDAMYWYRQDPGQGLRLIYYSQIVNDFQKGDIAEGYSVSREKKESFPLTVTSAQKNPTAFYLCASSILGEQYFGPGTRLTVT.